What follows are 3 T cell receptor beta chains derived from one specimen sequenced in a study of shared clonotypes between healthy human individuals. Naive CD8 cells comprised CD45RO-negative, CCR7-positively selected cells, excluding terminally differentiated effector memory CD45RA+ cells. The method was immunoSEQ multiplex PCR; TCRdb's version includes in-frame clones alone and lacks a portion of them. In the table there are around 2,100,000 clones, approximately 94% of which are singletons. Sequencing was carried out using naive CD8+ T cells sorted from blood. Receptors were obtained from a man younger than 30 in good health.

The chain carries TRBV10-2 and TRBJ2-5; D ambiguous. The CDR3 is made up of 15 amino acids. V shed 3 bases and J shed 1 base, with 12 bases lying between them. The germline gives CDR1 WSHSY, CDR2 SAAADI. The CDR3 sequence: CASSDLRDPQETQYF. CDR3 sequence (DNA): TGCGCCAGCAGTGACTTAAGAGACCCCCAAGAGACCCAGTACTTC.

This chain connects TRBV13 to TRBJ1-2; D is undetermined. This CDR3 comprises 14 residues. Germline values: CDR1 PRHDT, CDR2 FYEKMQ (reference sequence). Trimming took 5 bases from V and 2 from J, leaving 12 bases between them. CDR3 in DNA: TGTGCCAGCAGCCCGAACGGGATAAACTATGGCTACACCTTC. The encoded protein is CASSPNGINYGYTF.

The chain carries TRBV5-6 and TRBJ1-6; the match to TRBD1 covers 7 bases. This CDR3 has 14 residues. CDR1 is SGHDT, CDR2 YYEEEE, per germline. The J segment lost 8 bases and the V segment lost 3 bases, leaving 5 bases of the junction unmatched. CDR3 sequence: CASSSRGGYSPLHF. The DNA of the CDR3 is TGTGCCAGCAGCTCCAGGGGGGGATATTCACCCCTCCACTTT. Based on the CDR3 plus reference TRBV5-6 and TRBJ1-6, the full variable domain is DAGVTQSPTHLIKTRGQQVTLRCSPKSGHDTVSWYQQALGQGPQFIFQYYEEEERQRGNFPDRFSGHQFPNYSSELNVNALLLGDSALYLCASSSRGGYSPLHFGNGTRLTVT.